These 31 T cell receptor beta chains were sequenced from one sample in a study of chemoradiotherapy in HPV16-positive cancers. TCRdb keeps only in-frame clones here, not all; method: immunoSEQ multiplex PCR. The sample lists about 25,000 clones; 94% were seen once. Sampling was done from a patient who underwent chemoradiotherapy. Every receptor here comes from a human donor with HPV-associated anogenital cancer.

This chain links TRBV2 with TRBJ1-5; tentatively, D is TRBD1 (5 bases). CDR1 SNHLY and CDR2 FYNNEI come from the germline V gene. Trimming shortened V by 6 bases and J by 0 bases, and 12 bases separated the two germline ends. This CDR3 region has 15 residues. The CDR3, as DNA: TGTGCCAGCAGGGGGACGGATTATAGCAATCAGCCCCAGCATTTT. Translation gives CASRGTDYSNQPQHF.

The table lists this clone with a few counts. The chain has TRBV6-1 and TRBJ1-5; D not resolved. The V gene's germline CDR1 is MNHNS and CDR2 SASEGT. V was pared by 3 bases and J by 6 bases, with 18 bases between. This CDR3 has 16 residues. DNA for the CDR3: TGTGCCAGCAGTGATCCCACGTTCGCTCCCAGTCAGCCCCAGCATTTT. Translating it yields CASSDPTFAPSQPQHF.

The rearrangement uses TRBV28 and TRBJ2-7, with D uncertain. The V and J ends lost 3 bases and 2 bases respectively, with 11 bases between them. Germline CDR1 and CDR2: MDHEN and SYDVKM. The CDR3 has 14 amino acids. The CDR3 reads CASSFSAYTYEQYF. CDR3 DNA sequence: TGTGCCAGCAGTTTCTCGGCTTATACCTACGAGCAGTACTTC. Full variable domain (remainder filled in from reference TRBV28 and TRBJ2-7): DVKVTQSSRYLVKRTGEKVFLECVQDMDHENMFWYRQDPGLGLRLIYFSYDVKMKEKGDIPEGYSVSREKKERFSLILESASTNQTSMYLCASSFSAYTYEQYFGPGTRLTVT.

J is TRBJ2-7 and V is TRBV28, with a weak D call TRBD1 (6 bases). The CDR3 is 13 residues long. The V end lost 5 bases, the J end lost 3 bases, and 11 bases lay between the germline ends. CDR1 and CDR2 (germline): MDHEN, SYDVKM. CDR3 amino acids: CASSKTGFYEQYF. For the CDR3, the DNA is TGTGCCAGCAGTAAGACAGGTTTCTACGAGCAGTACTTC.

V usage is TRBV5-1 and J usage is TRBJ2-3; D is ambiguous. Germline-derived CDR1 and CDR2 are SGHRS and YFSETQ. Trimming removed 0 bases at V and 5 bases at J, with 4 bases between. CDR3 size: 12 residues. CDR3 protein: CASSLVEDTQYF. CDR3 sequence (DNA): TGCGCCAGCAGCTTGGTAGAAGATACGCAGTATTTT.

This clone was observed a few times. The rearrangement links TRBV5-1 to TRBJ2-7; a weak D match, TRBD2 (5 bases). Trimming took off 4 bases at V and 0 bases at J, with 11 bases between the two ends. This CDR3 spans 14 amino acids. The germline gives CDR1 SGHRS, CDR2 YFSETQ. The CDR3 loop reads CASSRQGSSYEQYF. The CDR3 nucleotides are TGCGCCAGCAGCCGGCAAGGGAGCTCCTACGAGCAGTACTTC.

The gene calls are TRBV28 and TRBJ1-1; no clear D gene. Trimming shortened V by 6 bases and J by 10 bases, and 15 bases separated the two germline ends. The CDR3 extends over 12 amino acids. Germline V gene data show CDR1 as MDHEN and CDR2 as SYDVKM. This chain's CDR3 is CASRQPSLRAFF. The CDR3 DNA is TGTGCCAGCAGACAACCCTCGTTAAGAGCTTTCTTT. Combining the CDR3 with reference TRBV28 and TRBJ1-1 gives the whole variable domain DVKVTQSSRYLVKRTGEKVFLECVQDMDHENMFWYRQDPGLGLRLIYFSYDVKMKEKGDIPEGYSVSREKKERFSLILESASTNQTSMYLCASRQPSLRAFFGQGTRLTVV.

The chain carries TRBV10-3 and TRBJ1-2, with 7 bases lining up with TRBD1. V was clipped by 4 bases and J by 5 bases; unmatched bases: 13. CDR1 is ENHRY and CDR2 is SYGVKD in the germline V gene. This CDR3 has 16 amino acids. CDR3 sequence reads: CAISGLDRRSGYGYTF. For the CDR3, the DNA is TGTGCCATCAGTGGGCTGGACAGGAGGTCTGGATATGGCTACACCTTC.

The rearrangement uses TRBV29-1 and TRBJ1-3; the D gene is possibly TRBD1 (5 bases). V lost 5 bases, J lost 0 bases, and 11 bases lay in between. The CDR3 runs 14 residues. Germline V gene data show CDR1 as SQVTM and CDR2 as ANQGSEA. CDR3 amino acids: CSVLGRGSGNTIYF. The CDR3 DNA sequence: TGCAGCGTTCTGGGACGGGGCTCTGGAAACACCATATATTTT.

This clone has only one observation. V and J are TRBV5-1 and TRBJ2-2; TRBD1 agrees at 7 bases. The junction had 4 bases not matched to a gene; V was cut back by 0 bases and J by 2 bases. Germline-derived CDR1 and CDR2 are SGHRS and YFSETQ. The CDR3 has 16 residues. The CDR3 DNA reads as TGCGCCAGCAGCTTGGAAGGGACAGCAAACACCGGGGAGCTGTTTTTT. Protein: CASSLEGTANTGELFF.

The chain links TRBV7-9 to TRBJ2-2; possible D gene TRBD1, 6 bases. The germline CDR1 and CDR2 sequences are SEHNR and FQNEAQ (reference sequence). V lost 5 bases, J lost 6 bases, and 16 bases lay in between. This CDR3 has 15 amino acids. The chain's CDR3 is CASSPSWGQPGELFF. The CDR3 region has the DNA TGTGCCAGCAGCCCCTCTTGGGGACAACCCGGGGAGCTGTTTTTT.

The CDR3 nucleotides are TGTGCCAGCAGTTTACCGGGACAGAGCAAAAACATTCAGTACTTC. Encoded protein: CASSLPGQSKNIQYF. The rearrangement joins TRBV28 to TRBJ2-4, with 7 bases identical to TRBD1. This CDR3 contains 15 residues. Per the germline V gene, CDR1 is MDHEN and CDR2 is SYDVKM. V dropped 2 bases and J dropped 3; count of bases not matched to a gene: 4.

The genes are TRBV10-3 and TRBJ2-2; possible D gene TRBD2, 5 bases. CDR1 and CDR2 from the germline V gene are ENHRY and SYGVKD. V lost 2 bases and J 4 bases, leaving 8 bases between the germline ends. This CDR3 comprises 14 residues. CDR3 bases: TGTGCCATCAGTGAGGGGAGACCCACCGGGGAGCTGTTTTTT. This translates into CAISEGRPTGELFF.

The genes are TRBV28 and TRBJ2-4, with D perhaps matching TRBD2 (6 bases). CDR1 is MDHEN, CDR2 SYDVKM, per germline. CDR3 size: 15 residues. The ends were cut back, 6 bases at V and 6 bases at J, with 18 bases in the middle. The DNA of the CDR3 is TGTGCCAGCAGCCCGGGCGGGGATAGGGGAAACATTCAGTACTTC. Residues: CASSPGGDRGNIQYF.

CDR3 sequence reads: CASSLGRGGFTDTQYF. The CDR3 nucleotides are TGTGCCAGCAGCTTAGGGCGGGGGGGCTTCACAGATACGCAGTATTTT. The chain uses TRBV11-2 and TRBJ2-3; 9 bases fit TRBD2. Germline V gives CDR1 SGHAT, CDR2 FQNNGV. The trim removed 1 base at V and 2 bases at J, leaving 4 bases unmatched. CDR3 length equals 16 residues.

The chain couples TRBV7-2 to TRBJ1-2, with a possible D match to TRBD1 (5 bases). Per germline, CDR1 SGHTA and CDR2 FQGNSA. Between the trimmed V and J ends, which lost 1 base and 0 bases, there was a span of 12 bases. CDR3 size: 16 residues. The CDR3 is CASSLEAQGANYGYTF. The DNA for the CDR3 is TGTGCCAGCAGCTTAGAGGCCCAGGGAGCTAACTATGGCTACACCTTC. The full variable domain, with the rest looked up from reference TRBV7-2 and TRBJ1-2, is GAGVSQSPSNKVTEKGKDVELRCDPISGHTALYWYRQSLGQGLEFLIYFQGNSAPDKSGLPSDRFSAERTGGSVSTLTIQRTQQEDSAVYLCASSLEAQGANYGYTFGSGTRLTVV.

CDR3 residues: CASRIEDRPEAFF. CDR3 in DNA: TGTGCCAGCAGGATTGAAGACAGGCCTGAAGCTTTCTTT. The chain combines TRBV6-1 with TRBJ1-1; D perhaps matches TRBD1 (6 bases). The CDR3 sequence is 13 residues long. The V and J ends lost 6 bases and 6 bases respectively, with 14 bases between them. CDR1 MNHNS and CDR2 SASEGT come from the germline V gene.

The chain couples TRBV7-2 to TRBJ2-5, with D unresolved. The CDR3 is made up of 13 amino acids. Germline CDR1 SGHTA, CDR2 FQGNSA. Deletions cut 4 bases from V and 2 bases from J, with 8 bases between. CDR3 sequence: CASSWSLQETQYF. DNA of the CDR3: TGTGCCAGCAGCTGGTCCTTGCAAGAGACCCAGTACTTC.

The chain employs TRBV19 and TRBJ2-7; TRBD1 matches 7 bases. Trimming removed 5 bases from V and 1 base from J; junction bases left unmatched: 5. Germline CDR1 is LNHDA and CDR2 is SQIVND (reference sequence). The CDR3 totals 14 residues. DNA for the CDR3: TGTGCCAGTAGTCTGGACAGGAGATCCTACGAGCAGTACTTC. It codes for CASSLDRRSYEQYF.

This clone showed up just a few times. The V call is TRBV5-1, the J call TRBJ1-2, with D unclear. Germline values: CDR1 SGHRS, CDR2 YFSETQ. The CDR3 is 13 amino acids. Trimming stripped 1 base from V and 7 bases from J, with 11 bases between. The CDR3 nucleotides are TGCGCCAGCAGCTTGACAGCCTTCGGTGGCTACACCTTC. Amino acids: CASSLTAFGGYTF. The full variable domain, its missing parts supplied by reference TRBV5-1 and TRBJ1-2, is KAGVTQTPRYLIKTRGQQVTLSCSPISGHRSVSWYQQTPGQGLQFLFEYFSETQRNKGNFPGRFSGRQFSNSRSEMNVSTLELGDSALYLCASSLTAFGGYTFGSGTRLTVV.

This chain uses TRBV5-1 with TRBJ2-7; either TRBD1 or TRBD2 may fit D (5 bases each). The length of the CDR3 is 14 residues. Trimming removed 3 bases at V and 0 bases at J, with 10 bases between. Germline V gene lookup returns CDR1 SGHRS and CDR2 YFSETQ. The CDR3 coding sequence is TGCGCCAGCAGCTCCAGGGACGGCTCCTACGAGCAGTACTTC. As protein: CASSSRDGSYEQYF.

This chain links TRBV6-1 with TRBJ2-7; TRBD1 matches 8 bases. CDR1 and CDR2 (germline): MNHNS, SASEGT. The CDR3 extends over 15 amino acids. The trim removed 7 bases at V and 2 bases at J, leaving 10 bases unmatched. The DNA for the CDR3 is TGTGCCAGCATCGAAAGGAACAGGGGGACCTACGAGCAGTACTTC. Protein: CASIERNRGTYEQYF.

The V gene is TRBV7-9, the J gene TRBJ1-5, with D possibly matching TRBD1 (5 bases). Trimming removed 7 bases at V and 2 bases at J, with 21 bases between. The germline CDR1 and CDR2 sequences are SEHNR and FQNEAQ (reference sequence). The CDR3 consists of 17 residues. This CDR3 reads CASTSDSEAKGNQPQHF. In DNA, the CDR3 is TGTGCCAGCACCTCAGACAGCGAGGCCAAAGGCAATCAGCCCCAGCATTTT.

Comments on this clone: One end of the junction is discordant with germline, which a read error may explain. The chain employs TRBV27 and TRBJ1-2; D remains unclear. Germline-derived CDR1 and CDR2 are MNHEY and SMNVEV (reference sequence). The CDR3 is 14 residues long. CDR3 bases: TGTGCCAGCAGTCCGAACACCAACAGAGAGCCGGGGTTCTTC. Its protein is CASSPNTNREPGFF.

This clone was seen more than once but under ten times. The V and J genes are TRBV6-1 and TRBJ1-4; a weak D match, TRBD1 (6 bases). Germline values: CDR1 MNHNS, CDR2 SASEGT. The CDR3 loop spans 17 amino acids. Trimming stripped 2 bases from V and 2 bases from J, with 15 bases between. In nucleotides, the CDR3 is TGTGCCAGCAGTGAACGGGGAAGGGGGGGCACTAATGAAAAACTGTTTTTT. It yields the protein CASSERGRGGTNEKLFF.

The chain is built from TRBV6-5 and TRBJ2-1; 14 bases align to TRBD2. Germline CDR1 is MNHEY and CDR2 is SVGAGI. The CDR3 sequence is 15 residues long. V was pared by 3 bases and J by 9 bases, with 4 bases of the junction left unmatched. The CDR3 loop reads CASSYGLAGGGEQFF. The DNA of the CDR3 is TGTGCCAGCAGTTATGGACTAGCGGGAGGTGGTGAGCAGTTCTTC.

This clone was picked up one time. The chain recombines TRBV7-2 with TRBJ2-3; tentatively, D is TRBD2 (6 bases). The V gene's germline CDR1 is SGHTA and CDR2 FQGNSA. V lost 4 bases and J 9 bases, leaving 17 bases between the germline ends. The CDR3 runs 14 residues. CDR3 in amino acids: CASSSRLESKTQYF. The DNA of the CDR3 is TGTGCCAGCAGCTCAAGACTAGAATCCAAAACGCAGTATTTT. The whole variable domain, remainder taken from reference TRBV7-2 and TRBJ2-3, is GAGVSQSPSNKVTEKGKDVELRCDPISGHTALYWYRQSLGQGLEFLIYFQGNSAPDKSGLPSDRFSAERTGGSVSTLTIQRTQQEDSAVYLCASSSRLESKTQYFGPGTRLTVL.

CDR3 nucleotide sequence: TGTGCCAGCAGCAAAATAGCGGGAAGCTCCTACAATGAGCAGTTCTTC. It is translated as CASSKIAGSSYNEQFF. The chain combines TRBV7-7 with TRBJ2-1, with TRBD2 matching over 8 bases. Germline V gene sequence: CDR1 SSHAT, CDR2 FNYEAQ (reference sequence). CDR3 length: 16 amino acids. After removal of 5 bases from V and 0 bases from J, the junction contained 6 bases not matched to a gene.

This clone was recorded a few times. The chain combines TRBV20-1 with TRBJ1-2, with 10 bases matching TRBD1. Per germline, CDR1 DFQATT and CDR2 SNEGSKA (reference sequence). The ends lost 6 bases at V and 12 bases at J; junction bases unmatched: 7. The CDR3 has 11 residues. In DNA form, the CDR3 reads TGCAGTGCCCCAGGACAGGGGGTAGACACCTTC. Encoded protein: CSAPGQGVDTF.

The J gene is TRBJ2-5, the V gene TRBV4-1, with D unclear. Germline V CDR1 and CDR2: MGHRA, YSYEKL. This CDR3 is 14 amino acids long. The V end lost 1 base, the J end lost 5 bases, and 11 bases lay between the germline ends. The CDR3 spells CASSQGPARETQYF. CDR3 nucleotides: TGCGCCAGCAGCCAAGGGCCCGCCCGGGAGACCCAGTACTTC.

V usage is TRBV28 and J usage is TRBJ1-4; 10 nucleotides match TRBD1. V was pared by 6 bases and J by 8 bases, with 9 bases of the junction left unmatched. From germline, CDR1 is MDHEN and CDR2 SYDVKM. This CDR3 is built from 15 residues. The CDR3 coding sequence is TGTGCCAGCAGAACCTTCGGGACAGGGGAAGAAAAACTGTTTTTT. As protein: CASRTFGTGEEKLFF.